This is a list of T cell receptor beta chains from one sample in a study of identifying expanded T cells in peripheral blood. Libraries were prepared by immunoSEQ multiplex PCR; TCRdb keeps only in-frame clonotypes and omits some of them. This sample carries about 85,000 clones, 88% of them seen once, and the ten largest clones take around 20%. The sequencing input was blood. These receptors were obtained from a person between 18 and 75 years old in good health. CDR3s include the opening cysteine and the closing phenylalanine or tryptophan.

TRBJ1-3,TRBV5-4,CASSLEGEYPAPYSGNTIYF
TRBJ1-4,TRBV4-1,CASSQVSLNEKLFF
TRBJ1-2,TRBV7-2,CASSLGWGMNYGYTF
TRBJ1-2,TRBV19,CASIPGQGHYGYTF
TRBJ2-3,TRBV13,CASSSRLAGAHSSTDTQYF
TRBJ2-7,TRBV27,CASSNGDSHSGEQYF
TRBJ2-7,TRBV18,CASSPGLDVGEQYF
TRBJ2-7,TRBV20-1,CSPSQGYEQYF
TRBJ2-5,TRBV9,CASSVGLEETQYF
TRBJ2-5,TRBV6-5,CASSYSTDGGETQYF
TRBJ1-5,TRBV19,CASGLQPQHF
TRBJ1-1,TRBV7-6,CASSGRGVNTEAFF
TRBJ1-3,TRBV7-2,CASSLARIGNTIYF
TRBJ2-7,TRBV6-5,CASSYKGGSEQYF
TRBJ2-2,TRBV27,CASSSLRLAGGLGLNTGELFF
TRBJ2-5,TRBV5-6,CASSFPFGSGEPGWETQYF
TRBJ2-2,TRBV5-4,CASSPPRSGADTGELFF
TRBJ2-3,TRBV7-2,CASSQERTDTQYF
TRBJ1-2,TRBV19,CASSIATGGGYGYTF
TRBJ1-5,TRBV7-8,CASSLEGHQPQHF
TRBJ2-3,TRBV7-8,CASSLGTSRADTQYF
TRBJ1-4,TRBV5-4,CASSWQGVNEKLFF
TRBJ2-6,TRBV29-1,CSVLGQGTGANVLTF
TRBJ2-2,TRBV11-3,CASSSSDLSSPDTGELFF
TRBJ1-5,TRBV19,CASSNRAGHDSNQPQHF
TRBJ2-5,TRBV9,CASSRSGGHQETQYF
TRBJ1-2,TRBV19,CASSIFGGRVFNGYTF
TRBJ1-1,TRBV6-4,CASKSDRVNTEAFF
TRBJ1-4,TRBV10-2,CASKGTGGRMANEKLFF
TRBJ2-7,TRBV6-5,CASSRSDRTPYEQYF
TRBJ2-1,TRBV27,CASSRRQARTNYNEQFF
TRBJ1-1,TRBV6-5,CASSYHTGRVNTEAFF
TRBJ2-1,TRBV6-6,CASSSGTGGYNEQFF
TRBJ2-7,TRBV11-3,CASSRGSFYEQYF
TRBJ1-1,TRBV7-9,CASSFQGLGVTEAFF
TRBJ2-7,TRBV19,CASRTGYGSYEQYF
TRBJ2-1,TRBV29-1,CSVARLAGPTGDEQFF
TRBJ2-2,TRBV15,CATSSGYPGDRGGELFF
TRBJ1-2,TRBV6-5,CASSYFSGYGYTF
TRBJ1-4,TRBV11-2,CASTQQMADEKLFF
TRBJ2-7,TRBV29-1,CSVESVGGPGVYEQYF
TRBJ2-3,TRBV7-2,CASKVNWQDTQYF
TRBJ1-2,TRBV28,CASSFSSYGYTF
TRBJ2-2,TRBV15,CATSRDQDTANTGELFF
TRBJ2-3,TRBV11-3,CASSLEGGSTDTQYF
TRBJ1-4,TRBV5-8,CASSFGTIATNEKLFF
TRBJ1-5,TRBV19,CASRKQGGLGQPQHF
TRBJ2-1,TRBV7-6,CASSPKGQPILNEQFF
TRBJ2-7,TRBV29-1,CSVAEGRYEQYF
TRBJ2-2,TRBV19,CASSETRPTGELFF
TRBJ2-3,TRBV21-1,CASSKERTSGGADTQYF